Below, 21 T cell receptor beta chains from the same sample are listed, as sequenced in a study of blood T cell repertoires in COVID-19. Only in-frame clones appear in the TCRdb table, and some are missing; sequencing was by immunoSEQ multiplex PCR. Among more than 100,000 clones listed, around 87% were seen once. The sample consisted of peripheral blood. The origin of the receptors is a woman in her sixties or seventies with acute or convalescent COVID-19.

The rearrangement links TRBV10-2 to TRBJ1-1; no clear D gene. This CDR3 spans 13 amino acids. CDR1 and CDR2 from the germline V gene are WSHSY and SAAADI. The V gene lost 6 bases and the J gene lost 4 bases, with 12 bases spanning the gap. CDR3 DNA: TGCGCCAGCAGGGCCTTCCCTTCCACTGAAGCTTTCTTT. It translates to CASRAFPSTEAFF.

This rearrangement joins TRBV27 to TRBJ1-2; tentative D call: TRBD1 (5 bases). Trimming removed 2 bases from V and 6 bases from J, with 10 bases in between. This CDR3 spans 13 amino acids. CDR1 MNHEY and CDR2 SMNVEV come from the germline V gene (reference sequence). The CDR3 spells CASSLGRQHGYTF. The CDR3 coding sequence is TGTGCCAGCAGTTTAGGCAGACAGCATGGCTACACCTTC.

The chain couples TRBV3-1 (or the pseudogene TRBV3-2) to TRBJ1-5, with TRBD1 matching over 10 bases. V was pared by 3 bases and J by 5 bases, with 7 bases of the junction left unmatched. Germline V lookup: CDR1 LGHDT, CDR2 YNNKEL (reference sequence). This CDR3 is built from 16 residues. CDR3 region: CASSQTRGTGDQPQHF. DNA of the CDR3: TGTGCCAGCAGCCAGACACGCGGGACAGGGGATCAGCCCCAGCATTTT.

The chain links TRBV4-2 to TRBJ2-1; 8 positions agree with TRBD2. The CDR3 runs 13 residues. The junction had 4 bases not matched to a gene; V was cut back by 8 bases and J by 4 bases. CDR1 is LGHNA and CDR2 is YNFKEQ in the germline V gene. CDR3 DNA: TGTGCCAGCGGGCTAGCGGGTTACAATGAGCAGTTCTTC. Amino acids: CASGLAGYNEQFF.

This chain uses TRBV4-1 with TRBJ2-1; TRBD1 is a possible D gene (6 bases). This CDR3 has 15 amino acids. The V gene's germline CDR1 is MGHRA and CDR2 YSYEKL. V was clipped by 5 bases and J by 4 bases, with 15 bases between them. CDR3 sequence (DNA): TGCGCCAGCAGCGCCGAACCGGACAGATACAATGAGCAGTTCTTC. It encodes CASSAEPDRYNEQFF.

The rearrangement joins TRBV4-2 to TRBJ2-1; D remains unclear. V was clipped by 0 bases and J by 12 bases, with 9 bases between them. The CDR3 length is 12 residues. Germline CDR1 and CDR2: LGHNA and YNFKEQ. For the CDR3, the DNA is TGTGCCAGCAGCCAAGATCCCCTAGGGCAGTTCTTC. Its protein is CASSQDPLGQFF.

The chain carries TRBV19 and TRBJ1-6; 7 bases fit TRBD1. V dropped 6 bases and J dropped 4; count of bases not matched to a gene: 9. This CDR3 region has 16 residues. Germline V gene lookup returns CDR1 LNHDA and CDR2 SQIVND (reference sequence). The CDR3 bases are TGTGCCAGTAGAAGTGGGACAGAAATATATAATTCACCCCTCCACTTT. It codes for CASRSGTEIYNSPLHF.

The rearrangement links TRBV2 to TRBJ1-1; possible D gene TRBD1, 5 bases. Between the trimmed V and J ends, which lost 0 bases and 3 bases, there was a span of 17 bases. The CDR3 sequence is 17 residues long. Germline V lookup: CDR1 SNHLY, CDR2 FYNNEI. The CDR3 nucleotides are TGTGCCAGCAGTGAAGCCCCGGGGGGGGTTATGTACACTGAAGCTTTCTTT. Translated: CASSEAPGGVMYTEAFF. Filled out from reference TRBV2 and TRBJ1-1, the complete variable domain reads EPEVTQTPSHQVTQMGQEVILRCVPISNHLYFYWYRQILGQKVEFLVSFYNNEISEKSEIFDDQFSVERPDGSNFTLKIRSTKLEDSAMYFCASSEAPGGVMYTEAFFGQGTRLTVV.

The chain has TRBV6-5 and TRBJ1-1, with D possibly being TRBD1 (5 bases). The germline V gene has CDR1 MNHEY and CDR2 SVGAGI. V lost 7 bases and J lost 6, with 12 bases in between. CDR3 length: 12 amino acids. CDR3: CASNERGSEAFF. CDR3 bases: TGTGCCAGCAACGAAAGGGGCTCTGAAGCTTTCTTT.

The V call is TRBV10-3, the J call TRBJ1-2; tentative D call: TRBD1 (6 bases). Trimming took off 2 bases at V and 5 bases at J, with 9 bases between the two ends. Germline CDR1 is ENHRY and CDR2 is SYGVKD. The CDR3 contains 13 residues. The CDR3 bases are TGTGCCATCAGTGAGGGGCAGGGGTATGGCTACACCTTC. This sequence encodes CAISEGQGYGYTF.

The chain couples TRBV4-1 to TRBJ2-3, with D unresolved. The CDR3 has 15 residues. Trimming took 3 bases from V and 2 from J, leaving 12 bases between them. CDR1 is MGHRA, CDR2 YSYEKL, per germline. CDR3 protein: CASSQGLSPTDTQYF. DNA of the CDR3: TGCGCCAGCAGCCAGGGCCTATCCCCCACAGATACGCAGTATTTT.

V is TRBV11-2 and J is TRBJ1-1; a weak D match, TRBD1 (6 bases). With 5 bases removed from V and 5 bases from J, the gap between germline ends came to 18 bases. The CDR3 covers 15 residues. Per the germline V gene, CDR1 is SGHAT and CDR2 is FQNNGV. The CDR3 sequence: CASSTYRAGRTEAFF. In DNA form, the CDR3 reads TGTGCCAGCAGCACATACAGGGCAGGGAGAACTGAAGCTTTCTTT.

V usage is TRBV2 and J usage is TRBJ2-7, with 7 nucleotides matching TRBD1. There are 13 residues in the CDR3. The V segment lost 4 bases and the J segment 3 bases; nucleotides outside the gene matches: 3. Germline loops: CDR1 SNHLY, CDR2 FYNNEI. CDR3 amino acids: CASSGQGLYEQYF. CDR3 bases: TGTGCCAGCAGTGGACAGGGCCTCTACGAGCAGTACTTC.

The rearrangement uses TRBV2 and TRBJ1-1; D remains unclear. The CDR3 sequence is 10 residues long. Germline V gene data show CDR1 as SNHLY and CDR2 as FYNNEI. V dropped 7 bases and J dropped 8 bases, with 8 bases sitting between them. DNA of the CDR3: TGTGCCAGCACAGGTGGGGAAGCTTTCTTT. Translation: CASTGGEAFF. The variable domain in full, completed from reference TRBV2 and TRBJ1-1, reads EPEVTQTPSHQVTQMGQEVILRCVPISNHLYFYWYRQILGQKVEFLVSFYNNEISEKSEIFDDQFSVERPDGSNFTLKIRSTKLEDSAMYFCASTGGEAFFGQGTRLTVV.

The chain couples TRBV30 to TRBJ1-5; D perhaps matches TRBD1 (5 bases). V was shortened by 7 bases and J by 6 bases, with 16 bases between the two germline ends. The CDR3 sequence is 13 residues long. In germline, CDR1 is GTSNPN, CDR2 SVGIG (reference sequence). DNA of the CDR3: TGTGCCTCCGAAAAAGGGGAGGGTCAGCCCCAGCATTTT. Residues: CASEKGEGQPQHF.

The V call is TRBV5-1, the J call TRBJ1-4; 7 bases are a match to TRBD1. Trimming removed 4 bases from V and 3 bases from J; junction bases left unmatched: 3. This CDR3 contains 14 residues. CDR1 SGHRS and CDR2 YFSETQ come from the germline V gene. The CDR3 protein is CASSQTGANEKLFF. In nucleotides, the CDR3 is TGCGCCAGCAGCCAAACAGGGGCTAATGAAAAACTGTTTTTT.

The J gene is TRBJ1-2, the V gene TRBV19; TRBD1 is a possible D gene (5 bases). V was trimmed by 1 base and J by 8 bases, leaving 5 bases between them. The CDR3 totals 11 residues. CDR1 is LNHDA, CDR2 SQIVND, per germline (reference sequence). CDR3 nucleotides: TGTGCCAGTAGTATAGGGGGCGGCTACACCTTC. Encoded protein: CASSIGGGYTF.

The CDR3 coding sequence is TGTGCCATCCCCCGGACAGGGGGCTTTGGCTACACCTTC. Its protein product is CAIPRTGGFGYTF. The J gene is TRBJ1-2, the V gene TRBV28; 11 positions match TRBD1. The V gene end was trimmed by 10 bases and the J gene end by 7 bases; junction bases not matched to a gene: 8. The germline V gene has CDR1 MDHEN and CDR2 SYDVKM. The CDR3 is 13 residues long.

The J gene is TRBJ2-3, the V gene TRBV6-1; 11 bases map to TRBD2. The V gene end was trimmed by 3 bases and the J gene end by 0 bases; junction bases not matched to a gene: 5. The CDR3 consists of 17 residues. Germline-derived CDR1 and CDR2 are MNHNS and SASEGT. CDR3 bases: TGTGCCAGCAGTGACTTAGCGGGGGGGTTTAGCACAGATACGCAGTATTTT. Its translation: CASSDLAGGFSTDTQYF.

The chain recombines TRBV27 with TRBJ2-7; D possibly corresponds to TRBD1 (5 bases). This CDR3 is built from 16 residues. V lost 4 bases, J lost 6 bases, and 22 bases lay in between. Looked up from germline, CDR1 is MNHEY and CDR2 is SMNVEV (reference sequence). CDR3: CASSSYGLRQGGEQYF. As DNA, the CDR3 is TGTGCCAGCAGTTCCTATGGCCTGAGGCAGGGCGGCGAGCAGTACTTC.

The V call is TRBV5-1, the J call TRBJ2-3, with D possibly being TRBD1 (6 bases). Germline CDR1 SGHRS, CDR2 YFSETQ. This CDR3 spans 15 amino acids. Trimming removed 4 bases at V and 0 bases at J, with 12 bases between. This CDR3 reads CASSQQGASTDTQYF. The CDR3 DNA is TGCGCCAGCAGCCAACAGGGTGCTAGCACAGATACGCAGTATTTT.